This record covers a single T cell receptor (beta chain). What it binds is unknown. Blood specimens came from baseline, cycle 4 day 1, and cycle 7 day 1. The data belong to a study of OX40 agonist ivuxolimab in advanced cancers. Study-wide background: Patients with prior anti-PD-1, anti-PD-L1 or anti-CTLA-4 therapy were eligible; approximately 40% had some. Findings of the study overall: Among the lowest peripheral clonal expansion occurred in 0.1-3.0 mg/kg partial responders.

Trimming pared 3 bases from V and 6 bases from J, leaving 11 bases between. The CDR3 has 13 residues. Per germline, CDR1 SQVTM and CDR2 ANQGSEA. TCRdb's table, derived via immunoSEQ multiplex PCR, lists solely in-frame clones and lacks some. The sample contains some 43,000 clones, about 94% of which appear only once. The J gene is TRBJ2-2, the V gene TRBV29-1; no definite D call. This material consisted of CD4+ or CD8+ T cells sorted from blood, taken in a trial of the OX40 agonist ivuxolimab. The receptor was derived from an adult with an advanced solid tumor such as melanoma, head and neck, liver or kidney cancer. CDR3 protein: CSVDYLLSGELFF. The CDR3 DNA sequence: TGCAGCGTTGACTATCTCCTGTCCGGGGAGCTGTTTTTT.